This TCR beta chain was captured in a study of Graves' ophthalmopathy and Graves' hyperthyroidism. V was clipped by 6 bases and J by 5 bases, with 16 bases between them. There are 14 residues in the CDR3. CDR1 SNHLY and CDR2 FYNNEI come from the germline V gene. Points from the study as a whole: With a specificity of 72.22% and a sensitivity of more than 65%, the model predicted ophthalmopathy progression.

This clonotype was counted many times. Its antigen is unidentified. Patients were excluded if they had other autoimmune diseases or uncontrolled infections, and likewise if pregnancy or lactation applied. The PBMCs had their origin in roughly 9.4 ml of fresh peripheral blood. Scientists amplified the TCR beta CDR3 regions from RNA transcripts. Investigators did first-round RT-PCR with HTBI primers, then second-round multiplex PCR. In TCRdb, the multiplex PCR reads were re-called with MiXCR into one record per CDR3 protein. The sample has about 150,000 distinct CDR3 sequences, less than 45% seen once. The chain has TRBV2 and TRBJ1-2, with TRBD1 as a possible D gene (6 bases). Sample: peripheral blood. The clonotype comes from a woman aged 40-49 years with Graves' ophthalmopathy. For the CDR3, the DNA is TGTGCCAGCAGCTCAAGACAGGTAGTTTATGGCTACACCTTC. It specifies CASSSRQVVYGYTF.